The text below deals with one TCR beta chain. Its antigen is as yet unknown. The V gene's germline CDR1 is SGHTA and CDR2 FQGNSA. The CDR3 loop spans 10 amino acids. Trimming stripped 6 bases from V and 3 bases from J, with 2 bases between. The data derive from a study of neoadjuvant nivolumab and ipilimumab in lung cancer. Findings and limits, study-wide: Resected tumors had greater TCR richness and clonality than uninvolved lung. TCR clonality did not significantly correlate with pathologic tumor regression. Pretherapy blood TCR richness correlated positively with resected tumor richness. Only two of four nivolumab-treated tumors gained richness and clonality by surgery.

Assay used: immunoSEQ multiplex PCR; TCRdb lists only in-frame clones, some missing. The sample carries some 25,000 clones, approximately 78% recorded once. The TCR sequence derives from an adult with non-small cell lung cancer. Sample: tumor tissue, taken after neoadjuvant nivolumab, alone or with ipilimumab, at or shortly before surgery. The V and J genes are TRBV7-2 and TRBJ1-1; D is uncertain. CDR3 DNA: TGTGCCAGCAGTGACACTGAAGCTTTCTTT. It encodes CASSDTEAFF.